These 7 T cell receptor beta chains originate from one sample sequenced in a study of blood T cell repertoires in COVID-19. Clones were read by immunoSEQ multiplex PCR, and TCRdb kept only the in-frame ones, dropping some. This table has 100,000 to 150,000 clones, 85% appearing once. The sequencing input was peripheral blood. The receptors were sampled from a man aged 60 to 75 with acute or convalescent COVID-19.

This chain joins TRBV18 and TRBJ2-1; D not resolved. V lost 5 bases to trimming and J lost 7 bases, with 18 bases between them. CDR1 KGHSH and CDR2 LQKENI come from the germline V gene. The CDR3 has 15 residues. The CDR3, as DNA: TGTGCCAGCTCATCCACCCCTCTCCCCGGGAATGAGCAGTTCTTC. This gives the protein CASSSTPLPGNEQFF.

This chain connects TRBV5-5 to TRBJ1-6; a possible D gene is TRBD1 (6 bases). The V end lost 0 bases, the J end lost 6 bases, and 13 bases lay between the germline ends. CDR3 length: 16 amino acids. Germline values: CDR1 SGHKS, CDR2 YYEKEE (reference sequence). CDR3 sequence: CASSLGAGATNSPLHF. CDR3 DNA: TGTGCCAGCAGCTTGGGGGCGGGGGCTACTAATTCACCCCTCCACTTT.

The V gene is TRBV21-1, the J gene TRBJ2-2; TRBD2 is taken as the D call from the table, unchecked against the DNA. TRBV21-1 has pseudogene status. The CDR3 is 13 amino acids. The CDR3, as DNA: TGTGCCAGCAGCAAGGAGGAAACCGGGGAGCTGTTTTTT. This translates into CASSKEETGELFF.

J is TRBJ2-5 and V is TRBV5-4; D is possibly TRBD2 (7 bases). This CDR3 comprises 15 residues. CDR1 and CDR2 from the germline V gene are SGHNT and YYREEE (reference sequence). Trimming took 4 bases from V and 2 from J, leaving 15 bases between them. CDR3 region: CASSPGGQSQETQYF. CDR3 nucleotide sequence: TGTGCCAGCAGCCCCGGGGGGCAGTCTCAAGAGACCCAGTACTTC. Using reference TRBV5-4 and TRBJ2-5 for the parts outside the CDR3, the full variable domain is ETGVTQSPTHLIKTRGQQVTLRCSSQSGHNTVSWYQQALGQGPQFIFQYYREEENGRGNFPPRFSGLQFPNYSSELNVNALELDDSALYLCASSPGGQSQETQYFGPGTRLLVL.

The rearrangement joins TRBV29-1 to TRBJ1-1; D might be TRBD1 (5 bases). Germline CDR1 reads SQVTM; CDR2 reads ANQGSEA. The length of the CDR3 is 14 residues. Trimming took 4 bases from V and 0 from J, leaving 12 bases between them. The CDR3 DNA reads TGCAGCGTTGGGCTCGGGGGATTGAACACTGAAGCTTTCTTT. It encodes CSVGLGGLNTEAFF. The full variable domain, its missing parts supplied by reference TRBV29-1 and TRBJ1-1, is SAVISQKPSRDICQRGTSLTIQCQVDSQVTMMFWYRQQPGQSLTLIATANQGSEATYESGFVIDKFPISRPNLTFSTLTVSNMSPEDSSIYLCSVGLGGLNTEAFFGQGTRLTVV.

This chain links TRBV7-9 with TRBJ2-5; tentatively, D is TRBD1 (6 bases). Germline-derived CDR1 and CDR2 are SEHNR and FQNEAQ (reference sequence). V was trimmed by 6 bases and J by 6 bases, leaving 20 bases between them. This CDR3 has 15 residues. This CDR3 is CASRAQGRGGQTQYF. The DNA for the CDR3 is TGTGCCAGCAGGGCGCAGGGCAGGGGTGGTCAGACCCAGTACTTC.

The chain has TRBV5-1 and TRBJ2-1; 10 bases align to TRBD2. The CDR3 sequence is 15 residues long. The V and J ends lost 2 bases and 9 bases, in that order; junction bases with no gene match: 8. Germline assignment: CDR1 SGHRS and CDR2 YFSETQ. Written as DNA, the CDR3 is TGCGCCAGCAGCTTTAGTGAAGCGGGAGGGGCTGAGCAGTTCTTC. Protein: CASSFSEAGGAEQFF.